The entry that follows covers one T cell receptor (beta chain) sequence. The target of this receptor is not known. No clone much larger than this one lies a single base away; base qualities are absent. This entry comes from a study of identical twins (dated by TCRdb to the mid-2010s). Concerning the study at large: The study deep-sequenced TCR alpha and beta repertoires from monozygotic twins, unrelated adults of various ages and cord blood to test whether fetal clonotypes persist. To rule out contamination, replicate twin experiments were performed at different times with different library preparation protocols. General findings and caveats noted by the study authors: Out-of-frame TCR alpha sequences shared between twins showed an excess of low generation-probability sequences compared with coincidental sharing between unrelated individuals. Zero-insertion analyses could be partly confounded by invariant T cells such as MAIT and iNKT, though diverse VJ usage argued against such confounding for most clonotypes. Abundant cord blood beta clonotypes carried fewer insertions; young adult naive repertoires showed a weaker similar trend, while memory repertoires showed none. Excess twin sharing in beta out-of-frame sequences was weaker because fewer shared sequences lowered the signal-to-noise ratio. Because the same donors could not be followed over many years, the conclusions depended on cross-sectional statistical analysis. Out-of-frame TCR alpha sharing in monozygotic twins was systematically underestimated by recombination models, whereas sharing between unrelated individuals was in agreement with the recombination models.

All donors were healthy Caucasians. Three unrelated non-twin adults were additionally sequenced: a male aged 18 to 29, a male aged 50 to 60 and a female aged 50 to 60. Miltenyi CD45RO+ enrichment and human naive T-cell isolation kits were used to isolate memory (CD45RO+) and naive T cells from PBMC. There are 15 amino acids in the CDR3, from cysteine to phenylalanine inclusive. The DNA shown is the 45-base CDR3, in frame from base 1. The germline V gene (reference sequence) yields LNHDA for CDR1 and SQIVND for CDR2. V is cut by 1 base and J by 1 base, and the space between the germline ends is 7 bases. Receptor libraries were prepared by 5' RACE. TCRdb lists the instrument as Illumina HiSeq 2000. Template switching introduced a universal primer binding site; the final cDNA contained a unique molecular identifier, enabling accurate counting of TCR cDNA molecules. Specific primers in the conserved constant-segment region were used to synthesize first-strand cDNA for the TCR alpha and beta chains. To control for contamination, each cDNA library was double barcoded with a SMART-Mk sample barcode plus Illumina barcodes. TruSeq adapter sequences and Illumina sample barcodes were added in two successive PCR steps. Sequencing of the TCR alpha and beta cDNA libraries was done on the Illumina HiSeq platform using custom primers. In the paper's pipeline: MiGEC was used to process raw reads and extract unique molecular identifiers, and MiXCR was used to find CDR3 positions. For each individual, recombination models were inferred using an EM algorithm with the repgenHMM and IGoR tools. The tcR package in R was used for shared clonotype analysis, with sharing normalized by the product of cloneset sizes. Out-of-frame nonproductive sequences were analyzed to study raw recombination free of thymic and clonal selection effects. In-frame beta chains were kept once TCRdb had trimmed the public reads at Q25 with fastp and called clones with MiXCR. Merged by CDR3 protein, the rows form single entries marked with the most common genes and DNA. The V and J calls and clone size come from TCRdb's table, not from the authors' own analysis. This sample gives 410,000 or so distinct CDR3 sequences in total; approximately 17% of them show up just once. Roughly an eighth of the sample rests with the top ten.

The chain links TRBV19 with TRBJ2-2; the D gene is perhaps TRBD2, on 6 matching bases. This TCR derives from a man aged 50-59 years in good health. Sequenced input: naive T cells sorted from blood. Explained via the paper, the cell subset or site label denotes: cells isolated with a human naive T-cell isolation kit. The CDR3 reads as follows: CASSIVAVNTGELFF. At the DNA level, the sequence is TGTGCCAGTAGTATAGTAGCGGTGAACACCGGGGAGCTGTTTTTT.